This T cell receptor (beta chain) was retrieved from a study of liver allograft versus peripheral blood T cells. On the study more broadly: Repertoires from peripheral blood of liver transplant recipients were compared with those inside their transplanted livers.

Overall study results and limits: Peripheral blood T cell receptor repertoires reportedly differed from those found within liver allografts.

The germline CDR1 and CDR2 sequences are SQVTM and ANQGSEA. V lost 4 bases, J lost 5 bases, and 11 bases lay in between. There are 12 residues in the CDR3. TCRdb re-analysed the reads in MiXCR, keeping a single row per CDR3 protein. The table has about 16,000 distinct CDR3 sequences, around 20% seen once. This clonotype is classed as medium-sized. What it recognizes is unknown. The J gene is TRBJ2-5, the V gene TRBV29-1, with D uncertain. This receptor was identified in a human patient who had a liver transplant. The graft donor may have contributed some T cells. This chain's CDR3 is CSVVTVGETQYF. The CDR3 coding sequence is TGCAGCGTTGTTACGGTCGGGGAGACCCAGTACTTC.